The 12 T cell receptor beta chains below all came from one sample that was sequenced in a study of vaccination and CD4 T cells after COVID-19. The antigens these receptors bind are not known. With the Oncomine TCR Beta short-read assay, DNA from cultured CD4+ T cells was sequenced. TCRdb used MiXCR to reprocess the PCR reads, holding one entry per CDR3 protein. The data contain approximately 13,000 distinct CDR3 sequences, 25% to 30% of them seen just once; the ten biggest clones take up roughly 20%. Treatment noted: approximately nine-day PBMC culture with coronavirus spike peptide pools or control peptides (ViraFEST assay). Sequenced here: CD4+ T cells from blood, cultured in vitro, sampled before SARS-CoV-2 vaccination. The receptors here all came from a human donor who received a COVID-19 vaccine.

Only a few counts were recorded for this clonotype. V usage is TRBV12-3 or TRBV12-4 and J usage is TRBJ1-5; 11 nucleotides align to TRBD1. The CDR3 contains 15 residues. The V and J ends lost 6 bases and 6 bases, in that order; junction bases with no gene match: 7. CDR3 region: CASRRTGGEAQPQHF. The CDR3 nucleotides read TGTGCCAGCAGGCGGACAGGGGGCGAGGCTCAGCCCCAGCATTTT.

CDR3 protein: CASSPGGDTQYF. The CDR3 DNA sequence: TGTGCCAGCAGCCCGGGGGGTGATACGCAGTATTTT. The chain combines TRBV7-3 with TRBJ2-3; TRBD2 matches 7 bases. V lost 5 bases to trimming and J lost 6 bases; unmatched junction nucleotides: 2. The germline gives CDR1 SGHTA, CDR2 FQGTGA. The CDR3 runs to 12 residues.

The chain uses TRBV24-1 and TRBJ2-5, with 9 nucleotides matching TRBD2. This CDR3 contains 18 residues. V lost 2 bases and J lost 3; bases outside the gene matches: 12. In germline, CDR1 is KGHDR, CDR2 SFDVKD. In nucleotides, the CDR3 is TGTGCCACCAGTGATTCTACGGCTAGCGGGGTCCTTGAAGAGACCCAGTACTTC. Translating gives CATSDSTASGVLEETQYF.

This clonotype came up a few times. The CDR3 region is CASSLAVVLDRTDTQYF. CDR3 sequence (DNA): TGTGCCAGCAGCTTAGCGGTCGTGTTGGACCGTACAGATACGCAGTATTTT. The chain links TRBV7-9 to TRBJ2-3; D is uncertain. Trimming pared 0 bases from V and 3 bases from J, leaving 16 bases between. The CDR3 has 17 amino acids. Germline V gene lookup returns CDR1 SEHNR and CDR2 FQNEAQ (reference sequence).

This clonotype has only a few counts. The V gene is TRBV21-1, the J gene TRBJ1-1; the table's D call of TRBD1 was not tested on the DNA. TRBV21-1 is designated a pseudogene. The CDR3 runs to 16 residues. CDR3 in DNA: TGTGCCAGCAGCACCACGGACAGGTTGAGGCACACTGAAGCTTTCTTT. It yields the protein CASSTTDRLRHTEAFF.

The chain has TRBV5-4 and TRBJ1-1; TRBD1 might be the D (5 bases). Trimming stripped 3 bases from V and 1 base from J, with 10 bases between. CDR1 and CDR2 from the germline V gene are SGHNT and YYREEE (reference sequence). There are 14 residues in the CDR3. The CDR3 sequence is CASSYGTGNTEAFF. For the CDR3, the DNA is TGTGCCAGCAGCTATGGGACGGGGAACACTGAAGCTTTCTTT.

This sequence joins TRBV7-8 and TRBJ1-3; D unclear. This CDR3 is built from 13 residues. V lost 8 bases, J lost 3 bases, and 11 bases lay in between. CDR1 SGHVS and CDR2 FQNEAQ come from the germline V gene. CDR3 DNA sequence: TGTGCCAGCGTTTCTGGTTTTGGAAACACCATATATTTT. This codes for CASVSGFGNTIYF.

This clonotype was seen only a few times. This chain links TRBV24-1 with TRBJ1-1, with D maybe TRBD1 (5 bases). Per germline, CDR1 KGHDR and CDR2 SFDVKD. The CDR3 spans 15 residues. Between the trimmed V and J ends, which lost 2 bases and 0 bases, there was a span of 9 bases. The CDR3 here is CATSDSRGVNTEAFF. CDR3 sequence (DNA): TGTGCCACCAGTGATTCACGGGGGGTGAACACTGAAGCTTTCTTT.

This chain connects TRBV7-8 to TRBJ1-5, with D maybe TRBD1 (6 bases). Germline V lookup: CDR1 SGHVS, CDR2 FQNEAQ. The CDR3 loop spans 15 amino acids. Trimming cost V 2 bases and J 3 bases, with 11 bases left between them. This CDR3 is CASSLYPGDNQPQHF. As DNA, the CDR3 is TGTGCCAGCAGCTTATATCCAGGGGACAATCAGCCCCAGCATTTT.

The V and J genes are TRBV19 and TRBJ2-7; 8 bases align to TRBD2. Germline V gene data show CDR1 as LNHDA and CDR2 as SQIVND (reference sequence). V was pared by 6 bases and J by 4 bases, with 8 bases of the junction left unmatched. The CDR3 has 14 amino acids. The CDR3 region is CASSPAGGGYEQYF. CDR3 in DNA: TGTGCCAGTAGCCCCGCGGGAGGTGGATACGAGCAGTACTTC.

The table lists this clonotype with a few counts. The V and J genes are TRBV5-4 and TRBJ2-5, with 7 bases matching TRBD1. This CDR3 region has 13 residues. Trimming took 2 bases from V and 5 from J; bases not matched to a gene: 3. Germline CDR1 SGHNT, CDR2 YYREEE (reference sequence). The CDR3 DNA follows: TGTGCCAGCAGCTTCGGACAGGAGGAGACCCAGTACTTC. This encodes CASSFGQEETQYF.

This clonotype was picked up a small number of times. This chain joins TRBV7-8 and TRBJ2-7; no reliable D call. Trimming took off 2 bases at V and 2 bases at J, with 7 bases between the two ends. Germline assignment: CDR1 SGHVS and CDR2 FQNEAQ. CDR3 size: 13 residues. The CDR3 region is CASSLSIAYEQYF. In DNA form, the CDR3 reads TGTGCCAGCAGCTTAAGTATAGCCTACGAGCAGTACTTC.